The 31 T cell receptor beta chains reported below all come from one sample, sequenced in a study of human T cells and chemical hapten exposure. One entry per CDR3 protein results from TCRdb running MiXCR on the RACE reads. Of some 340,000 distinct CDR3 sequences in the sample, around 6.9% were seen once. Time point defined: patch test 1, 2 weeks after DPC sensitization. Treatment reported: therapeutic diphenylcyclopropenone sensitization with weekly scalp DPC. The input for sequencing was whole blood, taken in connection with sensitization to the hapten diphenylcyclopropenone (DPC). The receptors shown here come from a woman aged 18-30 years with alopecia areata. Some clones in this sample may be carry-over from other donors' samples.

This clonotype was recorded at least ten times. V is TRBV12-3 or TRBV12-4 and J is TRBJ2-7, with D possibly being TRBD1 (6 bases). The CDR3 runs 13 residues. V lost 6 bases, J lost 7 bases, and 16 bases lay in between. The CDR3 region has the DNA TGTGCCAGCAGCTCGGGACACCTAGGGGAGCAGTACTTC. Translated: CASSSGHLGEQYF.

This clonotype has only a few counts. V and J are TRBV20-1 and TRBJ1-4, with D possibly TRBD1 on 6 matching bases. This CDR3 contains 15 residues. The V gene lost 0 bases and the J gene lost 7 bases, with 15 bases spanning the gap. Germline CDR1 DFQATT, CDR2 SNEGSKA (reference sequence). The CDR3 sequence is CSARDPQGRGEKLFF. The CDR3 DNA reads TGCAGTGCTAGAGATCCCCAGGGGCGCGGTGAAAAACTGTTTTTT.

V is TRBV19 and J is TRBJ2-3; TRBD2 matches at 9 bases. V lost 3 bases, J lost 6 bases, and 10 bases stayed unmatched. This CDR3 spans 16 amino acids. CDR1 is LNHDA and CDR2 is SQIVND in the germline V gene (reference sequence). The DNA for the CDR3 is TGTGCCAGTAGTATGGCTAGCGGGGTAGAACTGGATACGCAGTATTTT. The encoded protein is CASSMASGVELDTQYF.

A few counts support this clonotype. The V call is TRBV6-5, the J call TRBJ1-2; 7 nucleotides align to TRBD1. The CDR3 has 15 amino acids. Germline lookup yields CDR1 MNHEY and CDR2 SVGAGI. The J segment lost 4 bases and the V segment lost 2 bases, leaving 7 bases of the junction unmatched. CDR3 protein: CASSYMGAGGYGYTF. Here the CDR3 DNA reads TGTGCCAGCAGTTACATGGGCGCAGGGGGCTATGGCTACACCTTC.

This clonotype was detected many times. The chain recombines TRBV4-3 with TRBJ2-6, with D perhaps being TRBD1 or TRBD2 (6 bases each). The germline CDR1 and CDR2 sequences are LGHNA and YSLEER. This CDR3 region has 16 residues. The V and J ends lost 0 bases and 4 bases respectively, with 10 bases between them. The CDR3 coding sequence is TGCGCCAGCAGCCAAGAGGAGGGGACAGGGGCCAACGTCCTGACTTTC. It is translated as CASSQEEGTGANVLTF.

The sample holds a few counts of this clonotype. The chain joins TRBV27 to TRBJ1-6; 7 nucleotides match TRBD1. The germline V gene encodes CDR1 MNHEY and CDR2 SMNVEV (reference sequence). The CDR3 sequence is 18 residues long. J lost 7 bases, V lost 4 bases, and 16 bases had no gene match. The CDR3 coding sequence is TGTGCCAGCAGTTATGGAAACAGGGGTCTTTCTTGGAATTCACCCCTCCACTTT. Translated, it gives CASSYGNRGLSWNSPLHF.

Ten or more counts support this clonotype. This chain uses TRBV11-1 with TRBJ1-1; TRBD1 matches at 7 bases. CDR1 and CDR2 from the germline V gene are SGHAT and FQDESV (reference sequence). The V gene end was trimmed by 3 bases and the J gene end by 0 bases; junction bases not matched to a gene: 4. This CDR3 region has 15 residues. The CDR3 reads CASSFRQGMNTEAFF. In DNA form, the CDR3 reads TGTGCCAGCAGCTTCAGACAGGGTATGAACACTGAAGCTTTCTTT.

V and J are TRBV5-8 and TRBJ2-7; no clear D. Trimming took 0 bases from V and 4 from J, leaving 14 bases between them. Germline assignment: CDR1 SGHTS and CDR2 YDEGEE. The CDR3 runs 15 residues. The CDR3 loop reads CASSLVGSSVYEQYF. DNA of the CDR3: TGTGCCAGCAGCTTGGTGGGGTCGTCGGTGTACGAGCAGTACTTC.

The chain joins TRBV11-2 to TRBJ1-6; D unclear. V was clipped by 3 bases and J by 8 bases, with 11 bases between them. This CDR3 spans 14 amino acids. CDR1 is SGHAT, CDR2 FQNNGV, per germline. In DNA form, the CDR3 reads TGTGCCAGCAGCTTCGTAGGCAAAGATTCACCCCTCCACTTT. Protein: CASSFVGKDSPLHF.

This clonotype appeared many times. The gene calls are TRBV12-3 or TRBV12-4 and TRBJ2-7; D is perhaps TRBD1 (5 bases). V was shortened by 2 bases and J by 1 base, with 9 bases between the two germline ends. The CDR3 is 14 residues long. The CDR3 DNA is TGTGCCAGCAGTTTACCCCAGGGTTCCTACGAGCAGTACTTC. Encoded protein: CASSLPQGSYEQYF.

V and J are TRBV20-1 and TRBJ1-2; unclear D gene. V was pared by 6 bases and J by 1 base, with 15 bases between. This CDR3 comprises 14 residues. In germline, CDR1 is DFQATT, CDR2 SNEGSKA (reference sequence). CDR3 protein: CSAIHPASNYGYTF. The CDR3 DNA reads TGCAGTGCCATCCACCCGGCCAGTAACTATGGCTACACCTTC.

The genes are TRBV20-1 and TRBJ2-7, with D unclear. The V gene lost 0 bases and the J gene lost 3 bases, with 12 bases spanning the gap. Germline values: CDR1 DFQATT, CDR2 SNEGSKA (reference sequence). The length of the CDR3 is 14 residues. The DNA of the CDR3 is TGCAGTGCTAGAGACCCAGAGAGACTCTACGAGCAGTACTTC. This gives the protein CSARDPERLYEQYF.

This clonotype was found once. The genes are TRBV27 and TRBJ2-3, with 13 bases aligning to TRBD2. Germline V gene lookup returns CDR1 MNHEY and CDR2 SMNVEV (reference sequence). J gave up 4 bases and V 6 bases, and 13 bases lay outside the gene matches. CDR3 length: 18 amino acids. The CDR3 coding sequence is TGTGCCAGCAGGGTCGGACTAGCGGGGGAGAAGTCTCCAGATACGCAGTATTTT. It specifies CASRVGLAGEKSPDTQYF.

This clonotype occurred many times. V and J are TRBV20-1 and TRBJ2-3; tentative D call: TRBD1 (6 bases). This CDR3 region has 16 residues. The germline V and J ends were trimmed by 0 bases and 4 bases, with 17 bases remaining between them. Germline V gene data show CDR1 as DFQATT and CDR2 as SNEGSKA (reference sequence). The CDR3 region is CSARDSGTTAPDTQYF. CDR3 coding DNA: TGCAGTGCTAGAGATTCCGGGACAACTGCCCCAGATACGCAGTATTTT.

This clonotype was detected many times. The V and J genes are TRBV28 and TRBJ1-6; 8 positions agree with TRBD1. This CDR3 spans 16 amino acids. The junction had 13 bases not matched to a gene; V was cut back by 6 bases and J by 9 bases. Germline values: CDR1 MDHEN, CDR2 SYDVKM. CDR3 sequence (DNA): TGTGCCAGCAGCGAAGCGGACAGGGCCGGGTCTTCACCCCTCCACTTT. It is translated as CASSEADRAGSSPLHF. The full variable domain, in which reference TRBV28 and TRBJ1-6 provide the parts outside the CDR3, is DVKVTQSSRYLVKRTGEKVFLECVQDMDHENMFWYRQDPGLGLRLIYFSYDVKMKEKGDIPEGYSVSREKKERFSLILESASTNQTSMYLCASSEADRAGSSPLHFGNGTRLTVT.

This clonotype came up a few times. The V call is TRBV7-2, the J call TRBJ2-1; no reliable D call. Germline V gene sequence: CDR1 SGHTA, CDR2 FQGNSA. The V end was cut by 1 base, the J end by 1 base, with 8 bases between. The CDR3 runs to 15 residues. The CDR3 is CASSLGTQSYNEQFF. CDR3 nucleotides: TGTGCCAGCAGCTTAGGCACTCAATCCTACAATGAGCAGTTCTTC.

The rearrangement uses TRBV6-2 or TRBV6-3 and TRBJ1-5, with D perhaps TRBD1 (6 bases). Germline loops: CDR1 MNHEY, CDR2 SVGEGT. There are 18 residues in the CDR3. V was clipped by 4 bases and J by 4 bases, with 23 bases between them. The CDR3 here is CASSFLSGDPFENQPQHF. The CDR3 nucleotides are TGTGCCAGCAGTTTTCTCTCAGGGGACCCTTTTGAGAATCAGCCCCAGCATTTT.

V is TRBV5-1 and J is TRBJ1-4, with D perhaps matching TRBD1 (6 bases). Germline-derived CDR1 and CDR2 are SGHRS and YFSETQ. V was clipped by 2 bases and J by 4 bases, with 9 bases between them. There are 14 residues in the CDR3. CDR3 bases: TGCGCCAGCAGCTTCGGGGGCCTTAATGAAAAACTGTTTTTT. Translated: CASSFGGLNEKLFF. The variable domain in full, with the rest retrieved from reference TRBV5-1 and TRBJ1-4, is KAGVTQTPRYLIKTRGQQVTLSCSPISGHRSVSWYQQTPGQGLQFLFEYFSETQRNKGNFPGRFSGRQFSNSRSEMNVSTLELGDSALYLCASSFGGLNEKLFFGSGTQLSVL.

The chain joins TRBV20-1 to TRBJ1-5, with 7 positions matching TRBD1. The CDR3 covers 15 residues. CDR1 DFQATT and CDR2 SNEGSKA come from the germline V gene (reference sequence). With 1 base clipped from V and 6 bases from J, the junction kept 9 bases outside the gene matches. The CDR3 sequence is CSARVAPGDSQPQHF. The CDR3 DNA reads as TGCAGTGCTAGAGTTGCCCCCGGGGACAGTCAGCCCCAGCATTTT.

The V gene is TRBV6-5, the J gene TRBJ1-2, with TRBD1 as a possible D gene (5 bases). The CDR3 runs to 15 residues. V lost 5 bases, J lost 7 bases, and 20 bases lay in between. Germline values: CDR1 MNHEY, CDR2 SVGAGI. DNA of the CDR3: TGTGCCAGCAGTCCCCGGGGAGGGGCGACGTTTGGCTACACCTTC. Its protein product is CASSPRGGATFGYTF.

This clonotype appeared many times. This chain uses TRBV6-5 with TRBJ2-5; no clear D gene. Per the germline V gene, CDR1 is MNHEY and CDR2 is SVGAGI. The CDR3 contains 13 residues. V dropped 10 bases and J dropped 8 bases, with 20 bases sitting between them. The CDR3 DNA is TGTGCCACCACCGGCCGTGGCCTATTAACCCAGTACTTC. Translating it yields CATTGRGLLTQYF.

In this sample, this clonotype turned up a few times. The V gene is TRBV5-6, the J gene TRBJ2-7, with a weak D call TRBD2 (6 bases). The CDR3 runs to 16 residues. With 4 bases removed from V and 4 bases from J, the gap between germline ends came to 21 bases. CDR1 is SGHDT and CDR2 is YYEEEE in the germline V gene. In nucleotides, the CDR3 is TGTGCCAGCAGCCCGGCGGGGATAGGGTTTGGTTACGAGCAGTACTTC. Protein sequence: CASSPAGIGFGYEQYF.

In its sample, this clonotype was seen many times. The chain carries TRBV7-2 and TRBJ2-7, with D tentatively TRBD2 (6 bases). The CDR3 has 14 amino acids. Germline V gene lookup returns CDR1 SGHTA and CDR2 FQGNSA. The V and J ends lost 5 bases and 1 base respectively, with 12 bases between them. Written as DNA, the CDR3 is TGTGCCAGCAGCAGGTCCGGGACTTCCTACGAGCAGTACTTC. Translation gives CASSRSGTSYEQYF.

This clonotype was detected a few times. This rearrangement joins TRBV27 to TRBJ1-2, with 8 nucleotides matching TRBD1. The CDR3 extends over 13 amino acids. Per germline, CDR1 MNHEY and CDR2 SMNVEV (reference sequence). V trimming: 7 bases; J trimming: 3 bases; junction bases outside the gene matches: 4. For the CDR3, the DNA is TGTGCCAGCAAAACAGGGGGGGACTATGGCTACACCTTC. It yields the protein CASKTGGDYGYTF.

This clonotype has a count of ten or more. The chain joins TRBV29-1 to TRBJ2-1; TRBD1 agrees at 10 bases. The CDR3 length is 14 residues. The V gene end was trimmed by 6 bases and the J gene end by 9 bases; junction bases not matched to a gene: 11. CDR1 and CDR2 (germline): SQVTM, ANQGSEA. The DNA for the CDR3 is TGCAGCGTCGGAGCCGGGACAGGGGATCTTGAGCAGTTCTTC. This codes for CSVGAGTGDLEQFF.

The rearrangement joins TRBV6-5 to TRBJ2-2; no firm D call. CDR3 length: 14 amino acids. Per germline, CDR1 MNHEY and CDR2 SVGAGI. Trimming removed 8 bases at V and 1 base at J, with 11 bases between. The CDR3 coding sequence is TGTGCCAGCGGAAATGGAAAGAACACCGGGGAGCTGTTTTTT. It translates to CASGNGKNTGELFF.

The chain combines TRBV6-6 with TRBJ1-1; D gene ambiguous. V was cut by 7 bases and J by 4 bases, with 7 bases left in between. The CDR3 spans 11 residues. Germline loops: CDR1 MNHNY, CDR2 SVGAGI (reference sequence). In nucleotides, the CDR3 is TGTGCCAGCACCCAAGTCACTGAAGCTTTCTTT. The encoded protein is CASTQVTEAFF.

The table lists this clonotype with many counts. The J gene is TRBJ1-2, the V gene TRBV12-3 or TRBV12-4; a weak D match, TRBD1 (5 bases). V was pared by 5 bases and J by 4 bases, with 11 bases between. This CDR3 region has 13 residues. CDR3 sequence: CASSPGTFYGYTF. The CDR3 DNA reads TGTGCCAGCAGTCCGGGGACCTTCTATGGCTACACCTTC.

This clonotype was counted ten times or more. This clone may be a read error of a much larger clone one base away. J is TRBJ2-3 and V is TRBV7-9, with D possibly called TRBD1 or TRBD2 (5 bases each). This CDR3 spans 14 amino acids. The ends were cut back, 1 base at V and 2 bases at J, with 7 bases in the middle. Germline V lookup: CDR1 SEHNR, CDR2 FQNEAQ (reference sequence). The DNA of the CDR3 is TGTGCCAGCAGCTTAGGAGGGACCACAGATACGCAGTATTTT. It encodes CASSLGGTTDTQYF.

This clonotype was found many times. This chain uses TRBV7-9 with TRBJ2-1; 16 bases map to TRBD2. There are 19 residues in the CDR3. J lost 7 bases, V lost 5 bases, and 14 bases had no gene match. Germline CDR1 reads SEHNR; CDR2 reads FQNEAQ (reference sequence). The CDR3 sequence is CASSPGGTSGGERRNEQFF. The DNA of the CDR3 is TGTGCCAGCAGCCCAGGCGGGACTAGCGGGGGGGAACGACGGAATGAGCAGTTCTTC.

This clonotype appeared many times. J is TRBJ2-7 and V is TRBV5-1; 9 positions agree with TRBD1. CDR3 length: 16 amino acids. V trimming: 2 bases; J trimming: 4 bases; junction bases outside the gene matches: 10. The germline V gene has CDR1 SGHRS and CDR2 YFSETQ. CDR3 sequence: CASSFTGTGLRYEQYF. In nucleotides, the CDR3 is TGCGCCAGCAGCTTTACCGGGACAGGGTTGAGGTACGAGCAGTACTTC.